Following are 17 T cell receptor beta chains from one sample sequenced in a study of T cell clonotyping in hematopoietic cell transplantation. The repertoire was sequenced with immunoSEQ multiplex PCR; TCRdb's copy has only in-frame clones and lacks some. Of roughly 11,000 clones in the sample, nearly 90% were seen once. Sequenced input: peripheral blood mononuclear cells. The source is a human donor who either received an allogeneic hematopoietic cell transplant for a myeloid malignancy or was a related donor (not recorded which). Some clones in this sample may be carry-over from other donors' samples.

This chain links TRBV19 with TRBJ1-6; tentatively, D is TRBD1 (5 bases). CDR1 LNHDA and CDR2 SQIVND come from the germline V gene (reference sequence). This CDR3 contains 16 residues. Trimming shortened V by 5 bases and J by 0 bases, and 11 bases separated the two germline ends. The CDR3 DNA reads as TGTGCCAGTAGTTGGGACGAGAGCTCCTATAATTCACCCCTCCACTTT. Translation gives CASSWDESSYNSPLHF.

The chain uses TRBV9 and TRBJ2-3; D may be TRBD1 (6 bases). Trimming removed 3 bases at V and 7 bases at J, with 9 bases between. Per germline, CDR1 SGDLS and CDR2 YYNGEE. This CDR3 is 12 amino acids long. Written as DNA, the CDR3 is TGTGCCAGCAGCGCTACAGGGCATACGCAGTATTTT. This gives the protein CASSATGHTQYF. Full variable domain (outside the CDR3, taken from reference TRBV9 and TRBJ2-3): DSGVTQTPKHLITATGQRVTLRCSPRSGDLSVYWYQQSLDQGLQFLIQYYNGEERAKGNILERFSAQQFPDLHSELNLSSLELGDSALYFCASSATGHTQYFGPGTRLTVL.

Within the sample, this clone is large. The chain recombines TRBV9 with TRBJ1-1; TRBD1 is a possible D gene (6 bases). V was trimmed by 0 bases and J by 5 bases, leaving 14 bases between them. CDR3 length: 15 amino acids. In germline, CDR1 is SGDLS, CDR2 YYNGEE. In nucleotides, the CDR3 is TGTGCCAGCAGCGTAGATCTAACAGGGCGAACTGAAGCTTTCTTT. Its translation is CASSVDLTGRTEAFF.

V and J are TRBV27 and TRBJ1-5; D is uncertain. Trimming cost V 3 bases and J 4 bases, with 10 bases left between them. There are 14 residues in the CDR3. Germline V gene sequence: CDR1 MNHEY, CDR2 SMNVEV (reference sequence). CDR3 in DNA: TGTGCCAGCAGTTTCGGGGTGGGTAATCAGCCCCAGCATTTT. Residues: CASSFGVGNQPQHF.

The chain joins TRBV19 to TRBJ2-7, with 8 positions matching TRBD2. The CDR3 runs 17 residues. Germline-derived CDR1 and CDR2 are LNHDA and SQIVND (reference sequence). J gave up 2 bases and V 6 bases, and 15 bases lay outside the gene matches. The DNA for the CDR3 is TGTGCCAGTAGCAGACCTAGGACTAGCCGTACCACCTACGAGCAGTACTTC. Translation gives CASSRPRTSRTTYEQYF.

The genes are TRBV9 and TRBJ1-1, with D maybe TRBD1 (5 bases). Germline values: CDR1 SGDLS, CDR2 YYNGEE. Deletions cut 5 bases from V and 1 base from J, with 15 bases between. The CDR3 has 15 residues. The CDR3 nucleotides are TGTGCCAGCAGACCGAGGAATCAGGGGAACACTGAAGCTTTCTTT. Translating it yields CASRPRNQGNTEAFF.

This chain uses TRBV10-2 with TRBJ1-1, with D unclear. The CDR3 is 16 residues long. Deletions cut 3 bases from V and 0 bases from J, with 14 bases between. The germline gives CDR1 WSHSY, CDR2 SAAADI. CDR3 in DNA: TGCGCCAGCAGTGAAGGAGGGATCGTAATGAACACTGAAGCTTTCTTT. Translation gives CASSEGGIVMNTEAFF.

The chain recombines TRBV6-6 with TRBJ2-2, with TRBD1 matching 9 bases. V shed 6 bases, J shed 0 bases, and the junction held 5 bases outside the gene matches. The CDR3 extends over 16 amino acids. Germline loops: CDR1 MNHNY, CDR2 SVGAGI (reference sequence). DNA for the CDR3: TGTGCCAGCAGGCAACAGGGGGCTGCGAACACCGGGGAGCTGTTTTTT. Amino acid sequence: CASRQQGAANTGELFF.

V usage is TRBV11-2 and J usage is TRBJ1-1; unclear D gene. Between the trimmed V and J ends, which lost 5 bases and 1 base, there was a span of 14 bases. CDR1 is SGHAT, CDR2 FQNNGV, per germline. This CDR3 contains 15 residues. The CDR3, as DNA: TGTGCCAGCAGCCCAACACCCGGGGAGAACACTGAAGCTTTCTTT. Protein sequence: CASSPTPGENTEAFF.

Here the CDR3 reads CASSFSTHSTDTQYF. The CDR3, as DNA: TGTGCCAGCAGCTTTTCTACACATAGCACAGATACGCAGTATTTT. The V and J genes are TRBV7-2 and TRBJ2-3; no clear D gene. Germline CDR1 SGHTA, CDR2 FQGNSA. The CDR3 consists of 15 residues. V was pared by 3 bases and J by 0 bases, with 10 bases between.

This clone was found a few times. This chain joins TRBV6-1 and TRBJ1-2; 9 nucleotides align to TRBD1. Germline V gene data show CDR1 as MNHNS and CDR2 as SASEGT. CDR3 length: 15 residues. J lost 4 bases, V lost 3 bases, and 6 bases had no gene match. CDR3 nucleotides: TGTGCCAGCAGTGAGTGGACAGGGGACTCCTATGGCTACACCTTC. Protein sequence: CASSEWTGDSYGYTF.

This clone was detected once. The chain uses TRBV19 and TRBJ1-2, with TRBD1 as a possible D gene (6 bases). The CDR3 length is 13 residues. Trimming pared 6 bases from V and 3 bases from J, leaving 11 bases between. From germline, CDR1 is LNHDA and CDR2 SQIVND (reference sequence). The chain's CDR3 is CASRGGQDYGYTF. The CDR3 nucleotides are TGTGCCAGTAGAGGGGGACAAGACTATGGCTACACCTTC. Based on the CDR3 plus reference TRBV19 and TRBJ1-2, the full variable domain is DGGITQSPKYLFRKEGQNVTLSCEQNLNHDAMYWYRQDPGQGLRLIYYSQIVNDFQKGDIAEGYSVSREKKESFPLTVTSAQKNPTAFYLCASRGGQDYGYTFGSGTRLTVV.

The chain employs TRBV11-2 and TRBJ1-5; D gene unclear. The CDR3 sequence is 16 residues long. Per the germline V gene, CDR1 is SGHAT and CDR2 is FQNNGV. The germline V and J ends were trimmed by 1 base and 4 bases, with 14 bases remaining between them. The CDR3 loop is CASSLGGGFGNQPQHF. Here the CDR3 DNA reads TGTGCCAGCAGCTTAGGTGGAGGGTTCGGAAATCAGCCCCAGCATTTT. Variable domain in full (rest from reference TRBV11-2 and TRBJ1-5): EAGVAQSPRYKIIEKRQSVAFWCNPISGHATLYWYQQILGQGPKLLIQFQNNGVVDDSQLPKDRFSAERLKGVDSTLKIQPAKLEDSAVYLCASSLGGGFGNQPQHFGDGTRLSIL.

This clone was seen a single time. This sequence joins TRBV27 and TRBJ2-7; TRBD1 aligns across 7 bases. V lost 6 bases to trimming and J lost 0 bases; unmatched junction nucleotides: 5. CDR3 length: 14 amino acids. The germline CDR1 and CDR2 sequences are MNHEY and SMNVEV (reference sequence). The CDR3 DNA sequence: TGTGCCAGCAGCCGGGGACAGATCTCCTACGAGCAGTACTTC. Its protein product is CASSRGQISYEQYF.

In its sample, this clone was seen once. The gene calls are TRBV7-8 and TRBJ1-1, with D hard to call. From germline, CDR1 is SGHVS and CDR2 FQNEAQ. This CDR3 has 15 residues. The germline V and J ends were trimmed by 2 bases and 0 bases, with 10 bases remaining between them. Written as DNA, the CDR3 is TGTGCCAGCAGCTTAACTCAGCATTTGAACACTGAAGCTTTCTTT. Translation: CASSLTQHLNTEAFF. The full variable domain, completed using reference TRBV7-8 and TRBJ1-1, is GAGVSQSPRYKVAKRGQDVALRCDPISGHVSLFWYQQALGQGPEFLTYFQNEAQLDKSGLPSDRFFAERPEGSVSTLKIQRTQQEDSAVYLCASSLTQHLNTEAFFGQGTRLTVV.

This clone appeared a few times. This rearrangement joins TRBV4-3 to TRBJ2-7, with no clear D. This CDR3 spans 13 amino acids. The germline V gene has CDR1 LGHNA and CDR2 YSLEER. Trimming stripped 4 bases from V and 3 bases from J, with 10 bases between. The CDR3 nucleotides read TGCGCCAGCAGCCGTGACGGCGGCTACGAGCAGTACTTC. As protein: CASSRDGGYEQYF.

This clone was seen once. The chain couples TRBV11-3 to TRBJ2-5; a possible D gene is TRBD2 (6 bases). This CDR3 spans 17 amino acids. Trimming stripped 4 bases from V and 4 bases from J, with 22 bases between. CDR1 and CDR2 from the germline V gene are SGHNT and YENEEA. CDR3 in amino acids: CASSSSTTGLRPETQYF. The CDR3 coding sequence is TGTGCCAGCAGCTCAAGTACCACGGGACTCCGCCCAGAGACCCAGTACTTC. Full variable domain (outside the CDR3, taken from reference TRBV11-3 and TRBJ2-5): EAGVVQSPRYKIIEKKQPVAFWCNPISGHNTLYWYLQNLGQGPELLIRYENEEAVDDSQLPKDRFSAERLKGVDSTLKIQPAELGDSAVYLCASSSSTTGLRPETQYFGPGTRLLVL.